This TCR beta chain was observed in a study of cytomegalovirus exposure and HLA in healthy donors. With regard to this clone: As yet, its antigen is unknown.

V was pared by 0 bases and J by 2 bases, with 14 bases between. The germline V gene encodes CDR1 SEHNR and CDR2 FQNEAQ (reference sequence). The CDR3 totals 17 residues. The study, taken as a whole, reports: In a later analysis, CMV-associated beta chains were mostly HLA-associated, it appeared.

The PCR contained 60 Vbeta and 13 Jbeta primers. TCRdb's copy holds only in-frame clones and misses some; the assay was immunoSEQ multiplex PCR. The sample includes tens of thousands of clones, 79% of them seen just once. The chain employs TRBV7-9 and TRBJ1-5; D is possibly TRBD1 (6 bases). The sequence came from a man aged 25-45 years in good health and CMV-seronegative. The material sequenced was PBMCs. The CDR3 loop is CASSLARGGAGNQPQHF. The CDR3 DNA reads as TGTGCCAGCAGCTTAGCCCGGGGGGGGGCGGGCAATCAGCCCCAGCATTTT.